This T cell receptor beta chain was sequenced for a study of early T cells in non-severe SARS-CoV-2 infection. Study as a whole: Chains were not paired, and sequencing was done on bulk RNA from unsorted whole blood.

Attachment of unique molecular identifiers was made to individual cDNA molecules. TCRdb re-called the 5' RACE reads with MiXCR, one entry per CDR3 protein. The repertoire has tens of thousands of distinct CDR3 sequences, 15% to 17% of them found once; the top ten carry 12%. CDR3 length equals 13 residues. With 6 bases removed from V and 2 bases from J, the gap between germline ends came to 8 bases. The germline CDR1 and CDR2 sequences are SQVTM and ANQGSEA. About this clonotype itself: No antigen is known for it.

Whole-study findings and limits: Using VDJdb, the matching emphasized anti-spike CD8 responses while missing private and CD4 specificities.

The sequence came from an adult who was a healthcare worker with PCR-confirmed SARS-CoV-2 infection or an uninfected control (not recorded which). The sequenced material came from whole blood. The chain couples TRBV29-1 to TRBJ2-6; no clear D gene. The CDR3 protein is CSVALAGANVLTF. The CDR3 nucleotides read TGCAGCGTCGCCCTTGCTGGGGCCAACGTCCTGACTTTC.